Listed here is a single T cell receptor (beta chain). This clonotype appeared many times. The specificity of this receptor is unknown. No base quality values were provided; no much bigger clone lies one nucleotide off. TCR beta CDR3 regions were amplified from RNA transcripts. The first round of RT-PCR for the TCR CDR3 was performed with the HTBI primer set and the Qiagen OneStep RT-PCR kit. Libraries were constructed in a second round of multiplex PCR, after which size selection and purification were performed. The libraries were sequenced on an Illumina HiSeq2000 using paired-end 100 bp reads. The source study handled its data this way. SOAPnuke was used to process the raw data, removing reads that contained adapters or uncalled bases, had a mean Phred below 15, or lacked an exact match to the constant primer or identifier. High-quality paired reads were merged using COPE v1.2.5, and each unique nucleotide sequence was defined as a clonotype. Clonotypes were aligned to IMGT TRBV, TRBD and TRBJ reference segments using MiTCR v1.1. Only V-J combinations with frequency above 0.0001, covering 99% to 99.2% of repertoires, were analysed. A TCS score was defined as the ratio of F50 (clonal expansion) to E x V (chaos), with BLOSUM62-based TCRdist applied between CDR3 peptides within each V-J. Welch's t-statistics and random forest reduced just over 500 V-J features to 10 to 15, which were used in a naive Bayes classifier (R e1071). Thyroid-blood repertoire similarity was quantified with the Morisita-Horn index. TCRdb passed the public sequencing reads through fastp at Q25 and MiXCR, retaining productive beta sequences. Each entry is one CDR3 protein sequence, shown with its most common DNA and genes. The V and J calls and clone size are TCRdb's, not the authors'. The sample records 40,000 to 60,000 distinct CDR3 sequences, 45% to 65% of which are singletons. Of the sample, roughly 30% falls within the top ten clones.

This specimen comes from a study of T cells in Graves' hyperthyroidism and ophthalmopathy (dated by TCRdb to about 2019). Turning to the overall study: To identify distinguishing TCR V-J signatures, a discovery cohort of about a hundred patients was used, comprising 43 with Graves' ophthalmopathy and around 60 with stable Graves' hyperthyroidism. The study also compared thyroid tissue and blood T-cell repertoires from roughly 6 Graves' hyperthyroidism patients. Prospective prediction of ophthalmopathy was tested in an independent validation cohort of fewer than 20 hyperthyroidism patients and some 17 patients who later progressed to ophthalmopathy. After sampling, hyperthyroidism patients received methimazole starting at 30 mg daily, and ophthalmopathy patients received high-dose intravenous methylprednisolone. The 100 or so discovery patients were randomly divided into training and test sets at a 7:3 ratio. TCR Vbeta CDR3 sequencing of 120 to 150 peripheral blood samples (43 ophthalmopathy, 75 to 85 hyperthyroidism and roughly 17 progressor patients) is reported in the paper.

General findings and caveats noted by the study authors: Most expanded thyroid clonotypes (frequency above 0.001) were also found in blood, which suggests that blood repertoires may mirror thyroid immune responses. During validation, the model predicted progression to ophthalmopathy a median of approximately six months ahead of onset, with just under 71% sensitivity and 72% to 80% specificity. A 13 V-J signature model separated ophthalmopathy from stable hyperthyroidism, with approximately 87% sensitivity and 81% to 83% specificity in cross-validation and 80%/75% in testing. No statistical method was used to set the sample size in advance, and investigators knew the group allocation.

A patient counted as having stable Graves' hyperthyroidism if no progression to ophthalmopathy occurred over 18 months of follow-up. The hyperthyroidism patients were between 18 and 65 years old and newly diagnosed, with a disease duration of less than 2 months. Any patient with an uncontrolled infection, another autoimmune disease, pregnancy or lactation was excluded. Diagnoses were based on clinical symptoms, serum thyroxine and TRAb, thyroid ultrasound and orbital computed tomography. Trizol reagent was used to extract total RNA, and RNA quality was then checked on an Agilent 2100 Bioanalyzer. Deletion took 6 bases off V and 6 bases off J, with a span of 14 bases between the germline ends. CDR1 is given as MNHEY and CDR2 as SMNVEV, both from the germline V gene (reference sequence). The CDR3 covers 13 residues, taking in both the cysteine and the phenylalanine. Of all the DNA, just the CDR3 is kept, 39 bases in frame from base 1.

The sequence derives from a man aged 18 to 29 with Graves' hyperthyroidism. The rearrangement joined TRBV27 to TRBJ1-1; too little of a D gene remains to name it. Sequences were obtained from peripheral blood or thyroid tissue (not recorded which). The CDR3 in this case is CASSPGPSAEAFF. The nucleotide sequence reads TGTGCCAGCAGCCCCGGTCCCAGCGCTGAAGCTTTCTTT.